This T cell receptor beta chain was recovered during a study of blood T cell repertoires in COVID-19. About the study: Spain, Italy and the United States supplied samples that represented acute and convalescent COVID-19. T cells, B-cell-depleted T cells, or PBMCs provided the cDNA or gDNA that served as material.

Trimming cost V 1 base and J 8 bases; bases outside gene matches: 7. This CDR3 spans 15 amino acids. The germline V gene encodes CDR1 LGHNA and CDR2 YNFKEQ. Source study methods: Amplification from reference gene primers served as the basis for estimated nucleated cell counts. Profiling relied on immunoSEQ multiplex PCR, and the TCRdb table lists in-frame clones only, not all of them. The DNA gave D and trimming, while V, J and clone size come from that table. This sample has 150,000 to 200,000 clones, with under 85% found just once. V usage is TRBV4-2 and J usage is TRBJ2-1, with 8 bases fitting TRBD2. The sequence was collected from a man in his 60s with active or convalescent COVID-19. The material sequenced was peripheral blood. CDR3 sequence (DNA): TGTGCCAGCAGCCAAGCTCGGGAACTAGCGGATGAGCAGTTCTTC. It specifies CASSQARELADEQFF.